One T cell receptor (beta chain) is described in this entry. Its specificity is not known. This specimen belongs to a study of CD8 T cells in ankylosing spondylitis. Study-wide results and limits: The authors reported significant enrichment of disease-linked clones in matched ankylosing spondylitis synovial fluid. Reactive arthritis synovial fluid and blood previously showed some of these motif variants. Apparently characteristic of ankylosing spondylitis blood was a TCR beta motif (fewer than ten highly homologous variants).

TCRdb passed the 5' RACE reads through MiXCR, listing each CDR3 protein once. This sample yields about 700,000 distinct CDR3 sequences, of which around 19% are seen a single time; over 15% belongs to the top ten. CDR3 size: 13 residues. Trimming pared 0 bases from V and 7 bases from J, leaving 9 bases between. Germline V gene sequence: CDR1 SGHVS, CDR2 FNYEAQ. The source is a male donor with ankylosing spondylitis. Sequencing used blood, either unsorted or a sorted T cell fraction (not recorded which). This rearrangement joins TRBV7-6 to TRBJ1-2, with D maybe TRBD1 (5 bases). CDR3 DNA sequence: TGTGCCAGCAGCTTAGCGACTGGGGGTGGCTACACCTTC. Its protein product is CASSLATGGGYTF.